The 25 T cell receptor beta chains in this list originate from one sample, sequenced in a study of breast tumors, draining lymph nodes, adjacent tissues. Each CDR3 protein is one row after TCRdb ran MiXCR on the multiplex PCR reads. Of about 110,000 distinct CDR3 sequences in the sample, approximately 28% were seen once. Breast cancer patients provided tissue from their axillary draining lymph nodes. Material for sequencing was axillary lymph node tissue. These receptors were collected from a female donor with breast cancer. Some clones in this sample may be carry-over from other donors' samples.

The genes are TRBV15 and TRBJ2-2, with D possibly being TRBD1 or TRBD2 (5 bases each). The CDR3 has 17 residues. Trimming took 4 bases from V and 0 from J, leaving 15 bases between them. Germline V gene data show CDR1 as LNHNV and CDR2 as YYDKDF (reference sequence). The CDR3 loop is CATSTLLGTSNTGELFF. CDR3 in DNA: TGTGCCACCAGCACCCTTCTCGGGACGTCGAACACCGGGGAGCTGTTTTTT.

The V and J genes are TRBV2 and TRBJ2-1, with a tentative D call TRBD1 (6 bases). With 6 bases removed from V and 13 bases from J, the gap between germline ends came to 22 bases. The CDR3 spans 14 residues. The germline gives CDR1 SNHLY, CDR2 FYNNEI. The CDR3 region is CASREISRGQKQFF. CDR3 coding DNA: TGTGCCAGCAGAGAGATTAGCAGGGGACAAAAACAGTTCTTC.

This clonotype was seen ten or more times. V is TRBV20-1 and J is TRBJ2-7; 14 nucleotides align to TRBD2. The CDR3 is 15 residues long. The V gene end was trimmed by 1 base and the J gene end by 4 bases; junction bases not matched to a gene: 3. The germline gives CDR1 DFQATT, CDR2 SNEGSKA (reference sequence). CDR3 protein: CSARGTSGRHYEQYF. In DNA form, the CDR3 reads TGCAGTGCTAGAGGGACTAGCGGGAGGCATTACGAGCAGTACTTC.

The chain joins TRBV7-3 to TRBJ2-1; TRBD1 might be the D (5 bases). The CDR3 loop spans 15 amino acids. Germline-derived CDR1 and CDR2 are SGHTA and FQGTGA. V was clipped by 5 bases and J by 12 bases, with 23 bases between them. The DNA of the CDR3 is TGTGCCAGCAGCCAGGACATTTCTCCCTACAATAGGCAGTTCTTC. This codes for CASSQDISPYNRQFF.

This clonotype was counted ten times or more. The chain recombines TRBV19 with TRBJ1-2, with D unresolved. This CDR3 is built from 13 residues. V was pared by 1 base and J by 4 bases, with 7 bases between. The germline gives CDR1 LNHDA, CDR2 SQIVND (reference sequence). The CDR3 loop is CASSIVLSYGYTF. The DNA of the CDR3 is TGTGCCAGTAGTATAGTTCTTTCCTATGGCTACACCTTC.

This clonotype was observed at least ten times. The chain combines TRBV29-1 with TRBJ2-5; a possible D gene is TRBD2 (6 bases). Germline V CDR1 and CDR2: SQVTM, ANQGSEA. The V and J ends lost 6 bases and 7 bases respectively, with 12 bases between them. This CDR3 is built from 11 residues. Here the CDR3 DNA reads TGCAGCGTATTTAGCGGAGGGACCCAGTACTTC. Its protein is CSVFSGGTQYF.

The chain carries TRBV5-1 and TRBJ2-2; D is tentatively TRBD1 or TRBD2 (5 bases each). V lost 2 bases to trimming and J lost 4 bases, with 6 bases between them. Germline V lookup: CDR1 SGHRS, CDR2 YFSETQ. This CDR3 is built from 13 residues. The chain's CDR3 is CASSFGATGELFF. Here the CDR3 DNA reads TGCGCCAGCAGCTTCGGGGCCACCGGGGAGCTGTTTTTT.

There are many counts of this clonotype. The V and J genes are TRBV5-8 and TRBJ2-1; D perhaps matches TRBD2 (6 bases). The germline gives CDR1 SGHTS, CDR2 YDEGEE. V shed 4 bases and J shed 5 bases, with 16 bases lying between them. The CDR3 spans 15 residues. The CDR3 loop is CASSPKGLGHNEQFF. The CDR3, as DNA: TGTGCCAGCAGCCCGAAGGGACTGGGTCACAATGAGCAGTTCTTC.

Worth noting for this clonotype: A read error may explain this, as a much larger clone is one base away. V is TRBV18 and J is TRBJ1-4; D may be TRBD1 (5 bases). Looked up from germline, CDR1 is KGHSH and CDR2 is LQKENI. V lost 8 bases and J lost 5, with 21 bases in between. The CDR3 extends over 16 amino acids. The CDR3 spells CASPKWGTTENEKLFF. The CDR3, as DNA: TGTGCCAGCCCAAAATGGGGGACCACGGAAAATGAAAAACTGTTTTTT.

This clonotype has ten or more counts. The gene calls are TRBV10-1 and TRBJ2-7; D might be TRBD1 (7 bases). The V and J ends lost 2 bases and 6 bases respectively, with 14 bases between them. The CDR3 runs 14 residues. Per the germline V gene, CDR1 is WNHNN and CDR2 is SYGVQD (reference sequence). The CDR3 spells CASSEDWRGREQYF. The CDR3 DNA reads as TGCGCCAGCAGTGAGGATTGGAGGGGGCGCGAGCAGTACTTC.

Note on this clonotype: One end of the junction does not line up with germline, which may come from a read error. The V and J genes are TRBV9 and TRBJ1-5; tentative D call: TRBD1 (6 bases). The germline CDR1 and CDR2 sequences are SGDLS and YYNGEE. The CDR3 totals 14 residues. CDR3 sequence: CAGSEGGGNQPQPF. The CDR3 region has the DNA TGTGCCGGCAGCGAGGGGGGAGGCAATCAGCCCCAGCCTTTT.

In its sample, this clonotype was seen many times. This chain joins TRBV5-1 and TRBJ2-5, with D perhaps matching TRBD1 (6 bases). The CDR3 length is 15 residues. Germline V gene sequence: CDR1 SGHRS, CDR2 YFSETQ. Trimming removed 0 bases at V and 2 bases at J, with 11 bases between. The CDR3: CASSLALTGQETQYF. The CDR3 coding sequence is TGCGCCAGCAGCTTGGCCCTGACAGGACAAGAGACCCAGTACTTC.

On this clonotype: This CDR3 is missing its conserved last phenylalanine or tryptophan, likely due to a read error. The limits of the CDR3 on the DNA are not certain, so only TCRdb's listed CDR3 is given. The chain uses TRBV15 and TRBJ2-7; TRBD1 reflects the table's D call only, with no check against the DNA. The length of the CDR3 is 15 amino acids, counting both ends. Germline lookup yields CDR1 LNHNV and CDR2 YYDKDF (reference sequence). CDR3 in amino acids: CATSRDQEGGHEQCS.

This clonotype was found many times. CDR3 sequence (DNA): TGTGCCACCAGGGGGACTAGCGGGAGGAATGAGCAGTTCTTC. This encodes CATRGTSGRNEQFF. This chain connects TRBV24-1 to TRBJ2-1, with 15 bases aligning to TRBD2. CDR3 length equals 14 residues. The trim removed 7 bases at V and 7 bases at J, leaving 1 base unmatched. The germline CDR1 and CDR2 sequences are KGHDR and SFDVKD.

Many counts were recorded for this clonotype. The chain's CDR3 is CASSLRGPDNEQFF. The DNA for the CDR3 is TGTGCCAGCAGTTTAAGGGGGCCCGACAATGAGCAGTTCTTC. The genes are TRBV6-2 or TRBV6-3 and TRBJ2-1; 7 bases fit TRBD1. Germline V gene lookup returns CDR1 MNHEY and CDR2 SVGEGT. J lost 5 bases, V lost 4 bases, and 5 bases had no gene match. The CDR3 spans 14 residues.

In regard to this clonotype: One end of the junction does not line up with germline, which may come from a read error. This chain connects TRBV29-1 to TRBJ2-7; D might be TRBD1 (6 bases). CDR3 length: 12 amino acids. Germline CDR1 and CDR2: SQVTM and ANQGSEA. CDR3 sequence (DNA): TGCAGCGTCGGTAGGACAGTCTACGAGCAGCACTTC. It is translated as CSVGRTVYEQHF.

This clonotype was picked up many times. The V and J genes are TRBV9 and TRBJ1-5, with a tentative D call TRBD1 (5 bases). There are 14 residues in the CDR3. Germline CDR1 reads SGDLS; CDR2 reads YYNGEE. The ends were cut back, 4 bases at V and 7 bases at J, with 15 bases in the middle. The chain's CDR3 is CASSPRLGEQPQHF. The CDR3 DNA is TGTGCCAGCAGCCCCCGACTGGGGGAACAGCCCCAGCATTTT.

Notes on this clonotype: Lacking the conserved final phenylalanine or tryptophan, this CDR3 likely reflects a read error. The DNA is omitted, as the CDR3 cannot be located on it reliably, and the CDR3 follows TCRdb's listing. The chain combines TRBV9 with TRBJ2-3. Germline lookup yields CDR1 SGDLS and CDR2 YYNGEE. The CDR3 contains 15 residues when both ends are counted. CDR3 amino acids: CASSVGTWGTDTLYS.

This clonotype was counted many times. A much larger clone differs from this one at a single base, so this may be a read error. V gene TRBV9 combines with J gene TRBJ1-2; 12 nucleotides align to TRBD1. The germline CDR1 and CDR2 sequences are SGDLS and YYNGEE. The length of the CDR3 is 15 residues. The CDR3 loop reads CASRLEGQGADGSTF. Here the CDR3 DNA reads TGTGCCAGCCGCCTCGAGGGACAGGGGGCGGATGGCTCCACCTTC.

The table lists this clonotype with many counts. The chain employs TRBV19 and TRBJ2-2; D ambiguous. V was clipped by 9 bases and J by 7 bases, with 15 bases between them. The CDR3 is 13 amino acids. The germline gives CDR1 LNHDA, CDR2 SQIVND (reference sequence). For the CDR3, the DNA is TGTGCCAGCTCCCTCCGGCTGGACGGGGAGCTGTTTTTT. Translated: CASSLRLDGELFF.

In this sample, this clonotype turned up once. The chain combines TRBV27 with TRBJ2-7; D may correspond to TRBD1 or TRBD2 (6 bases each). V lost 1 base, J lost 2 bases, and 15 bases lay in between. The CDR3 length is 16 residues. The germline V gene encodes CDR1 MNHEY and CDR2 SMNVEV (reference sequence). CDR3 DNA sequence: TGTGCCAGCAGTTTATACGGGTCGGGGGCAGCCTACGAGCAGTACTTC. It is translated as CASSLYGSGAAYEQYF.

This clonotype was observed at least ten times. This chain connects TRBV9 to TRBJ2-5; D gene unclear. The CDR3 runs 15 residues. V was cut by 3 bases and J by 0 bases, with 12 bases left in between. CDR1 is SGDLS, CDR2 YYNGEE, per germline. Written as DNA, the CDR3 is TGTGCCAGCAGCGCGGACGGTTTTTACCAAGAGACCCAGTACTTC. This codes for CASSADGFYQETQYF.

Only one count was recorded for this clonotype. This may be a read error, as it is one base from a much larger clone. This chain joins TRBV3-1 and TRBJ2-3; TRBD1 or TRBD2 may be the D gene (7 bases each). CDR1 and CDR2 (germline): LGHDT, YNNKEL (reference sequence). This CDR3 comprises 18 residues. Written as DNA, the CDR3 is TGTGCCAGCAGCCAACCTAGGGGCAGGGGGGGGATCACAGGTACGCAGTATTTT. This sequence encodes CASSQPRGRGGITGTQYF.

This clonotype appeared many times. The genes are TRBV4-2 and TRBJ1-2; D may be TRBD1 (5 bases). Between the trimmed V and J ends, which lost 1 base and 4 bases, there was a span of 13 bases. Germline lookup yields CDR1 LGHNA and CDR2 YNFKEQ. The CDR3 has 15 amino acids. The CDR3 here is CASSQVGKGTYGYTF. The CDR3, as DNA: TGTGCCAGCAGCCAAGTAGGGAAAGGGACCTATGGCTACACCTTC.

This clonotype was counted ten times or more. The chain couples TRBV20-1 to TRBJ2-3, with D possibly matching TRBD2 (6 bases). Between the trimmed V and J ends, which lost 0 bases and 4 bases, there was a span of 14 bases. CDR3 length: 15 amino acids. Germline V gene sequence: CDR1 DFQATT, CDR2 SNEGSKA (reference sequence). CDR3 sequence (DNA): TGCAGTGCTAGAGATCGGAGGGGACGGGCAGATACGCAGTATTTT. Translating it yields CSARDRRGRADTQYF.